This T cell receptor (beta chain) is drawn from a study of shared clonotypes between healthy human individuals. In the study overall: Contributing individuals were a couple of females and three males aged 18 to 49.

Produced via immunoSEQ multiplex PCR; TCRdb's table is partial and in-frame only. The sample holds approximately 2,000,000 clones, roughly 95% seen once. Terminally differentiated effector memory CD45RA+ cells were excluded by CCR7 positive selection of CD45RO-negative cells. Input material: naive CD8+ T cells from PBMCs. The TCR sequence derives from a man aged 18 to 29 in good health. Some clones in this sample may be carry-over from other donors' samples.

CDR3 residues: CASSLGGGDNEQFF. In DNA, the CDR3 is TGTGCCAGCAGCTTAGGAGGGGGCGACAATGAGCAGTTCTTC. The chain employs TRBV13 and TRBJ2-1; TRBD1 matches at 7 bases. V was pared by 0 bases and J by 5 bases, with 1 base of the junction left unmatched. The CDR3 runs 14 residues. In germline, CDR1 is PRHDT, CDR2 FYEKMQ (reference sequence).